The clone carrying this T cell receptor beta chain was recorded once. Germline assignment: CDR1 MDHEN and CDR2 SYDVKM. Between the trimmed V and J ends, which lost 5 bases and 1 base, there was a span of 11 bases. CDR3 length: 14 residues. The sample is drawn from a study of OX40 agonist ivuxolimab in advanced cancers. Whole-study context: Ivuxolimab, an antibody that agonizes OX40 (CD134), was administered to the patients.

Clones were read by immunoSEQ multiplex PCR, and TCRdb kept only the in-frame ones, dropping some. The table lists 65,000 to 90,000 clones, roughly nine tenths of them singletons. The receptor was derived from an adult with an advanced solid tumor such as melanoma, head and neck, liver or kidney cancer. Sample: CD4+ or CD8+ T cells sorted from blood, taken in a trial of the OX40 agonist ivuxolimab. The chain links TRBV28 to TRBJ1-1; TRBD1 might be the D (6 bases). This CDR3 reads CASSIPGQNTEAFF. The CDR3 DNA follows: TGTGCCAGCAGTATTCCGGGACAGAACACTGAAGCTTTCTTT.